This T cell receptor beta chain appears in the sequencing data of a study of CD8+ T cells in alopecia areata. With 2 bases removed from V and 1 base from J, the gap between germline ends came to 12 bases. Germline CDR1 reads SGHRS; CDR2 reads YFSETQ. The CDR3 contains 15 residues. Once RNA had been extracted, it was reverse transcribed into cDNA to act as the sequencing template. Produced via immunoSEQ multiplex PCR; TCRdb's table is partial and in-frame only. Of hundreds of thousands of clones listed, 50% to 60% were seen once; the top ten hold around 0.44%. The chain links TRBV5-1 to TRBJ1-1; D not certain. This clonotype was sampled from a human donor with alopecia areata. This material consisted of CD4+ T cells sorted from blood, taken at week 0. The CDR3 loop is CASSLEQRPNTEAFF. The CDR3 region has the DNA TGCGCCAGCAGCTTAGAACAGAGACCGAACACTGAAGCTTTCTTT.